A selection of T cell receptor beta chains follows, all from one sample in a study of blood T cell repertoires in COVID-19. Using immunoSEQ multiplex PCR, the repertoire was profiled, and TCRdb retains in-frame clones only, with some absent. Of about 320,000 clones listed, roughly 90% were seen once; the top ten hold 5% to 7%. The sample taken for sequencing was peripheral blood. The receptors shown here come from a man between 18 and 35 years old who had recovered from COVID-19. Both conserved end residues are part of each CDR3. Each record gives: clone size, J gene, V gene, D gene, CDR3 DNA, CDR3 protein. D genes are given only for firm matches. Clone size is given for some rows only: seen once, a few or many times, or a class if the clone is expanded.

size: .
J: TRBJ2-7
V: TRBV5-4
D: TRBD2
DNA: TGTGCCAGCAGCTTTAGAGCGGGAGGGCCAGCCGAGCAGTACTTC
CDR3: CASSFRAGGPAEQYF

size: .
J: TRBJ2-1
V: TRBV5-1
D: TRBD2
DNA: TGCGCCAGCTCAATTGGACTAGCGGGGGGGCGGGAGCAGTTCTTC
CDR3: CASSIGLAGGREQFF

size: .
J: TRBJ1-1
V: TRBV4-1
D: .
DNA: TGCGCCAGCAGCCAAGAGTTTCTCGGACAGAACACTGAAGCTTTCTTT
CDR3: CASSQEFLGQNTEAFF

size: .
J: TRBJ2-2
V: TRBV20-1
D: .
DNA: TGCAGTGCTAGTGTAGCGTCCGGGGAGCTGTTTTTT
CDR3: CSASVASGELFF

size: .
J: TRBJ2-6
V: TRBV5-1
D: TRBD1
DNA: TGCGCCAGCAGCTTTTTGGGACAGGGTGGCGGTGGGGCCAACGTCCTGACTTTC
CDR3: CASSFLGQGGGGANVLTF

size: once
J: TRBJ2-5
V: TRBV6-1
D: TRBD1
DNA: TGTGCCAGCAGTGAAGGAATGAAGACAGGGATAAGACAGACCCAGTACTTC
CDR3: CASSEGMKTGIRQTQYF

size: .
J: TRBJ2-3
V: TRBV6-5
D: TRBD1
DNA: TGTGCCAGCACCGTGGACAGGGCAAACACAGATACGCAGTATTTT
CDR3: CASTVDRANTDTQYF

size: .
J: TRBJ2-7
V: TRBV18
D: .
DNA: TGTGCCAGCTCACCCTTACGGGACACGGGATTTGAGCAGTACTTC
CDR3: CASSPLRDTGFEQYF

size: .
J: TRBJ1-2
V: TRBV7-2
D: TRBD1
DNA: TGTGCCAGCAGCTTCCCGGGACAGGGGGCGAGTGGCTACACCTTC
CDR3: CASSFPGQGASGYTF

size: .
J: TRBJ2-1
V: TRBV19
D: .
DNA: TGTGCCAGTAACAGTGCCTACTCCTACAATGAGCAGTTCTTC
CDR3: CASNSAYSYNEQFF

size: many
J: TRBJ1-2
V: TRBV4-1
D: TRBD1
DNA: TGCGCCAGCAGTTCCAATCCGGGACAGACTCTTTCTAACTATGGCTACACCTTC
CDR3: CASSSNPGQTLSNYGYTF

size: .
J: TRBJ2-5
V: TRBV9
D: TRBD2
DNA: TGTGCCAGCAGCGTGTCCAGTCGACTAGCGGGGGGGCTGCAAGAGACCCAGTACTTC
CDR3: CASSVSSRLAGGLQETQYF

size: .
J: TRBJ2-7
V: TRBV6-5
D: TRBD2
DNA: TGTGCCGCCGGGACTAGCGCGTCATACGAGCAGTACTTC
CDR3: CAAGTSASYEQYF

size: once
J: TRBJ2-7
V: TRBV6-4
D: .
DNA: TGTGCCAGCAGTGACTCGCCGGGAAGTTACGAGCAGTACTTC
CDR3: CASSDSPGSYEQYF

size: .
J: TRBJ2-5
V: TRBV5-1
D: TRBD1
DNA: TGCGCCAGCAGCCTGGACTGGACAGGGTGGGAGACCCAGTACTTC
CDR3: CASSLDWTGWETQYF

size: .
J: TRBJ1-6
V: TRBV6-5
D: .
DNA: TGTGCCAGCAGTTATGGCAGGGGAAATTCACCCCTCCACTTT
CDR3: CASSYGRGNSPLHF

size: .
J: TRBJ2-5
V: TRBV7-8
D: .
DNA: TGTGCCAGCAGCTTAGGGGTGGGAGCAGAGACCCAGTACTTC
CDR3: CASSLGVGAETQYF